Each of the 23 T cell receptor beta chains below was sequenced from the same sample in a study of blood T cell repertoires in COVID-19. Some clones are missing from TCRdb's copy, which holds only in-frame ones; the method was immunoSEQ multiplex PCR. This table has fewer than 250,000 clones, just over 85% appearing once. Sequencing input: peripheral blood. These receptors were obtained from a man aged 50 to 59 with acute or convalescent COVID-19.

CDR3 sequence: CASSLGLQETQYF. The CDR3 nucleotides are TGTGCCAGCAGCTTAGGACTCCAAGAGACCCAGTACTTC. The chain couples TRBV7-8 to TRBJ2-5; no definite D call. The ends were cut back, 1 base at V and 1 base at J, with 4 bases in the middle. The V gene's germline CDR1 is SGHVS and CDR2 FQNEAQ. CDR3 size: 13 residues.

This clone appeared a few times. The chain carries TRBV24-1 and TRBJ2-7; 10 bases are a match to TRBD2. This CDR3 spans 13 amino acids. Germline assignment: CDR1 KGHDR and CDR2 SFDVKD. V dropped 5 bases and J dropped 4; count of bases not matched to a gene: 1. DNA of the CDR3: TGTGCCACCAGTGCTAGCGGGGGTTACGAGCAGTACTTC. Protein: CATSASGGYEQYF.

The CDR3 reads CASSAGTGGVYNEQFF. CDR3 in DNA: TGTGCCAGCAGTGCCGGGACAGGGGGGGTCTACAATGAGCAGTTCTTC. This chain connects TRBV2 to TRBJ2-1, with 11 bases lining up with TRBD1. CDR1 and CDR2 from the germline V gene are SNHLY and FYNNEI. This CDR3 is built from 16 residues. V shed 4 bases and J 3 bases; nucleotides not matched to a gene: 5.

The chain couples TRBV9 to TRBJ1-5, with no clear D. This CDR3 region has 15 residues. Trimming pared 0 bases from V and 5 bases from J, leaving 12 bases between. The germline gives CDR1 SGDLS, CDR2 YYNGEE. CDR3 loop: CASSVDGQADQPQHF. CDR3 sequence (DNA): TGTGCCAGCAGCGTAGATGGGCAGGCCGATCAGCCCCAGCATTTT.

This clone was seen just once. The chain links TRBV19 to TRBJ1-3, with D uncertain. The germline gives CDR1 LNHDA, CDR2 SQIVND (reference sequence). The CDR3 is 15 residues long. Trimming stripped 5 bases from V and 0 bases from J, with 11 bases between. In nucleotides, the CDR3 is TGTGCCAGTAGTGCCGTCGGGAGCTCTGGAAACACCATATATTTT. Its protein is CASSAVGSSGNTIYF.

For the CDR3, the DNA is TGTGCCAGCAGCTTGGACAGATCAATGAACACTGAAGCTTTCTTT. Residues: CASSLDRSMNTEAFF. The chain carries TRBV5-6 and TRBJ1-1; D call uncertain. The ends were cut back, 0 bases at V and 0 bases at J, with 9 bases in the middle. This CDR3 is 15 amino acids long. Germline lookup yields CDR1 SGHDT and CDR2 YYEEEE.

V usage is TRBV6-2 or TRBV6-3 and J usage is TRBJ1-6; possible D gene TRBD1, 5 bases. V was shortened by 5 bases and J by 9 bases, with 20 bases between the two germline ends. The CDR3 consists of 16 residues. The V gene's germline CDR1 is MNHEY and CDR2 SVGEGT. In DNA, the CDR3 is TGTGCCAGCAGTCACCCCGGAGGGATTCAGGGTTCACCCCTCCACTTT. Encoded protein: CASSHPGGIQGSPLHF.

The V call is TRBV5-1, the J call TRBJ1-3; D is unresolved. This CDR3 has 16 amino acids. The germline V gene has CDR1 SGHRS and CDR2 YFSETQ. V was cut by 3 bases and J by 0 bases, with 13 bases left in between. The DNA for the CDR3 is TGCGCCAGCAGCTCGGGGATGGACGGCTCTGGAAACACCATATATTTT. This gives the protein CASSSGMDGSGNTIYF.

In this sample, this clone turned up a few times. The CDR3: CASSPLEGGTDTQYF. The CDR3 DNA follows: TGCGCCAGCAGCCCCCTCGAGGGGGGCACAGATACGCAGTATTTT. The V and J genes are TRBV5-1 and TRBJ2-3, with D perhaps matching TRBD1 (6 bases). Per the germline V gene, CDR1 is SGHRS and CDR2 is YFSETQ. The CDR3 runs to 15 residues. V shed 4 bases and J shed 1 base, with 13 bases lying between them.

The gene calls are TRBV20-1 and TRBJ2-7, with 7 bases matching TRBD1. The CDR3 loop spans 11 amino acids. CDR1 and CDR2 (germline): DFQATT, SNEGSKA (reference sequence). The V gene end was trimmed by 6 bases and the J gene end by 5 bases; junction bases not matched to a gene: 4. In DNA, the CDR3 is TGCAGTGCCCGACAGGGTAACGAGCAGTACTTC. Its translation is CSARQGNEQYF.

The CDR3 loop reads CAWGSSYNEQFF. The CDR3 DNA reads TGTGCCTGGGGGAGCTCCTACAATGAGCAGTTCTTC. The chain combines TRBV30 with TRBJ2-1, with D tentatively TRBD2 (5 bases). Trimming left V 5 bases short and J 0 bases short, with 5 bases between. CDR1 is GTSNPN and CDR2 is SVGIG in the germline V gene (reference sequence). The CDR3 sequence is 12 residues long.

This rearrangement joins TRBV18 to TRBJ1-2; no reliable D call. The CDR3 is made up of 15 amino acids. V lost 2 bases and J 8 bases, leaving 18 bases between the germline ends. Germline loops: CDR1 KGHSH, CDR2 LQKENI. The CDR3 loop reads CASSPDHRLGGGYTF. CDR3 sequence (DNA): TGTGCCAGCTCACCAGATCATCGACTCGGAGGGGGCTACACCTTC. The variable domain in full, completed from reference TRBV18 and TRBJ1-2, reads NAGVMQNPRHLVRRRGQEARLRCSPMKGHSHVYWYRQLPEEGLKFMVYLQKENIIDESGMPKERFSAEFPKEGPSILRIQQVVRGDSAAYFCASSPDHRLGGGYTFGSGTRLTVV.

This chain connects TRBV5-1 to TRBJ1-2, with D maybe TRBD1 (6 bases). The V gene lost 3 bases and the J gene lost 2 bases, with 23 bases spanning the gap. This CDR3 spans 18 amino acids. Per the germline V gene, CDR1 is SGHRS and CDR2 is YFSETQ. The CDR3 sequence is CASSSLGVGASSNYGYTF. Here the CDR3 DNA reads TGCGCCAGCAGCTCCCTCGGCGTGGGGGCTAGTAGCAACTATGGCTACACCTTC. The complete variable domain, with remaining parts taken from reference TRBV5-1 and TRBJ1-2, reads KAGVTQTPRYLIKTRGQQVTLSCSPISGHRSVSWYQQTPGQGLQFLFEYFSETQRNKGNFPGRFSGRQFSNSRSEMNVSTLELGDSALYLCASSSLGVGASSNYGYTFGSGTRLTVV.

The chain has TRBV7-9 and TRBJ2-6; D is uncertain. The CDR3 extends over 15 amino acids. V was pared by 7 bases and J by 0 bases, with 10 bases between. From germline, CDR1 is SEHNR and CDR2 FQNEAQ (reference sequence). CDR3 residues: CASIPLPSGANVLTF. CDR3 nucleotides: TGTGCCAGCATCCCTCTCCCCTCTGGGGCCAACGTCCTGACTTTC.

The chain combines TRBV5-1 with TRBJ1-1; no reliable D call. V was pared by 3 bases and J by 6 bases, with 15 bases between. Germline lookup yields CDR1 SGHRS and CDR2 YFSETQ. This CDR3 spans 14 amino acids. The DNA of the CDR3 is TGCGCCAGCAGCTCGAACAGCCAATACTCTGAAGCTTTCTTT. It encodes CASSSNSQYSEAFF.

The chain's CDR3 is CASSLGPGTDSNNEQFF. The DNA of the CDR3 is TGCGCCAGCAGCTTGGGCCCCGGGACAGATTCGAACAATGAGCAGTTCTTC. The J gene is TRBJ2-1, the V gene TRBV5-1, with 7 bases matching TRBD1. The CDR3 runs 17 residues. V shed 0 bases, J shed 5 bases, and the junction held 11 bases outside the gene matches. Germline V gene data show CDR1 as SGHRS and CDR2 as YFSETQ.

DNA for the CDR3: TGCGCCAGCAGCTTGAATCCAGAAGAGACCCAGTACTTC. Translating it yields CASSLNPEETQYF. This sequence joins TRBV5-1 and TRBJ2-5; D unresolved. There are 13 residues in the CDR3. Trimming removed 1 base from V and 3 bases from J, with 7 bases in between. Germline V CDR1 and CDR2: SGHRS, YFSETQ.

The genes are TRBV19 and TRBJ2-1; 11 nucleotides match TRBD2. Germline lookup yields CDR1 LNHDA and CDR2 SQIVND (reference sequence). This CDR3 region has 13 residues. With V trimmed by 8 bases and J by 7 bases, 4 bases remained unmatched. The DNA of the CDR3 is TGTGCCAGTTCTAGCGGGGGGCATAATGAGCAGTTCTTC. Protein sequence: CASSSGGHNEQFF.

The chain recombines TRBV6-5 with TRBJ1-2, with 8 nucleotides matching TRBD1. The CDR3 is made up of 14 amino acids. Germline V gene data show CDR1 as MNHEY and CDR2 as SVGAGI. With 5 bases clipped from V and 7 bases from J, the junction kept 9 bases outside the gene matches. The CDR3 DNA sequence: TGTGCCAGCAGTCTCGGGACAGGTCTCCCTGGCTACACCTTC. Encoded protein: CASSLGTGLPGYTF.

The chain has TRBV5-6 and TRBJ2-5, with TRBD1 matching 7 bases. Per germline, CDR1 SGHDT and CDR2 YYEEEE. V was clipped by 1 base and J by 5 bases; unmatched bases: 11. There are 16 residues in the CDR3. The chain's CDR3 is CASSLTSGTDYETQYF. CDR3 nucleotide sequence: TGTGCCAGCAGCTTGACCTCCGGGACAGATTACGAGACCCAGTACTTC.

The rearrangement links TRBV18 to TRBJ1-3; no firm D call. Germline V gene data show CDR1 as KGHSH and CDR2 as LQKENI. V lost 0 bases and J 0 bases, leaving 9 bases between the germline ends. The CDR3 consists of 16 residues. The CDR3 bases are TGTGCCAGCTCACCACCTCCGGGGAACTCTGGAAACACCATATATTTT. It specifies CASSPPPGNSGNTIYF.

This sequence joins TRBV27 and TRBJ1-2; 7 bases are shared with TRBD1. V lost 5 bases and J lost 2; bases outside the gene matches: 14. Looked up from germline, CDR1 is MNHEY and CDR2 is SMNVEV (reference sequence). CDR3 length equals 17 residues. CDR3 residues: CASSPGINRGKNYGYTF. In DNA form, the CDR3 reads TGTGCCAGCAGTCCAGGAATCAACAGGGGAAAGAACTATGGCTACACCTTC.

V gene TRBV6-5 combines with J gene TRBJ2-3; 7 bases map to TRBD1. The CDR3 is 16 residues long. The germline V gene has CDR1 MNHEY and CDR2 SVGAGI. V lost 1 base, J lost 1 base, and 5 bases stayed unmatched. CDR3 loop: CASSYYRTGGTDTQYF. In DNA form, the CDR3 reads TGTGCCAGCAGTTACTATAGGACAGGAGGCACAGATACGCAGTATTTT.